This is a list of T cell receptor beta chains from one sample in a study of blood T cell repertoires in COVID-19. Clones were read by immunoSEQ multiplex PCR, and TCRdb kept only the in-frame ones, dropping some. The data show over 200,000 clones, 81% seen once. The sample consisted of peripheral blood. These TCRs come from a woman of 80 years or more with acute or convalescent COVID-19. Both conserved end residues are part of each CDR3. The D gene is left open where the match is weak. Clone size is not always given. Where it is, it says once, few, many or a class for expanded clones.

clone_size j_call v_call d_call cdr3_nt cdr3_aa
- TRBJ2-1 TRBV5-4 TRBD2 TGTGCCAGCAGCTATCGCGGGGGGGACAATGAGCAGTTCTTC CASSYRGGDNEQFF
- TRBJ2-7 TRBV5-6 TRBD1 TGTGCCAGCAGCTTGAGGGGACAGGGGGCCCTCTCCTACGAGCAGTACTTC CASSLRGQGALSYEQYF
few TRBJ2-7 TRBV20-1 TRBD2 TGCAGTGCTAAGCGGGGTTACGAGCAGTACTTC CSAKRGYEQYF
- TRBJ2-1 TRBV7-2 TRBD2 TGTGCCAGCAGCATGACTAGCGGGAGGGGGTTCTTC CASSMTSGRGFF
- TRBJ1-1 TRBV6-5 - TGTGCCAGCTCCGTGGGGGGACTAAGTGAAGCTTTCTTT CASSVGGLSEAFF
- TRBJ2-2 TRBV9 TRBD2 TGTGCCAGCAGCGCCCTAGCGGGAGGAGGGGCCGGGGAGCTGTTTTTT CASSALAGGGAGELFF
- TRBJ2-3 TRBV4-1 TRBD1 TGCGCCAGCAGCCCTGGGACAGTGCCTTTTACGCAGTATTTT CASSPGTVPFTQYF
- TRBJ1-2 TRBV18 TRBD1 TGTGCCAGCTCACCACCGGGGACAGGGAGGGACTATGGCTACACCTTC CASSPPGTGRDYGYTF
few TRBJ1-4 TRBV30 - TGTGCCTGGAGTCAACAGGGAATAGGGGAAAAACTGTTTTTT CAWSQQGIGEKLFF
few TRBJ2-5 TRBV11-3 TRBD2 TGTGCCAGCAGTGAGCGCCGGGGGGGAGAGACCCAGTACTTC CASSERRGGETQYF
- TRBJ1-6 TRBV7-2 - TGTGCCAGCAGCTTAATTAGCTCCTATAATTCACCCCTCCACTTT CASSLISSYNSPLHF
- TRBJ2-7 TRBV25-1 - TGTGCCAGCAGTGAAGAAGACGGAGCCTACGAGCAGTACTTC CASSEEDGAYEQYF
- TRBJ1-5 TRBV5-1 - TGCGCCAGCAGCTTGGATGACAGGAGGTATCAGCCCCAGCATTTT CASSLDDRRYQPQHF
- TRBJ1-4 TRBV28 - TGTGCCAGCAGTTTCCGGGTTGGCATTGGTGAAAAACTGTTTTTT CASSFRVGIGEKLFF
- TRBJ2-5 TRBV5-1 - TGCGCCAGCAGCTTAAACATTGCTGATCAAGAGACCCAGTACTTC CASSLNIADQETQYF
- TRBJ1-1 TRBV12-3/TRBV12-4 - TGTGCCAGCAGGTACCGGGACAACGAAGCTTTCTTT CASRYRDNEAFF
once TRBJ2-5 TRBV9 - TGTGCCAGCAGCGGTGAACCGAGGAGAGAGACCCAGTACTTC CASSGEPRRETQYF
- TRBJ1-5 TRBV10-3 - TGTGCCACACACGAAGGGGAGGGGCAGCCCCAGCATTTT CATHEGEGQPQHF
- TRBJ1-3 TRBV7-9 - TGTGCCAGCAGTTCCCCGGGACAAGGCTCTGGAAACACCATATATTTT CASSSPGQGSGNTIYF
- TRBJ1-1 TRBV11-3 TRBD1 TGTGCCAGCAGCCCCGGACAGGACACTGAAGCTTTCTTT CASSPGQDTEAFF
- TRBJ2-3 TRBV9 - TGTGCCAGCACCCTAGAGGGTATATGGGATACGCAGTATTTT CASTLEGIWDTQYF
once TRBJ1-5 TRBV3-1/TRBV3-2 - TGTGCCAGCAGTCAGTATAGCAATCAGCCCCAGCATTTT CASSQYSNQPQHF
- TRBJ2-3 TRBV19 - TGTGCCAGTAGTCAGGCAGATACGCAGTATTTT CASSQADTQYF
many TRBJ1-5 TRBV2 TRBD1 TGTGCCAGCAGGGACAGGGGGCTAGTGCAGCCCCAGCATTTT CASRDRGLVQPQHF
- TRBJ2-2 TRBV9 - TGTGCCAGCTCCCTAATGAGTAACACCGGGGAGCTGTTTTTT CASSLMSNTGELFF
- TRBJ1-2 TRBV5-1 - TGCGCCAGCAGCTTGGTGGCAGGAAACTATGGCTACACCTTC CASSLVAGNYGYTF
- TRBJ1-5 TRBV18 TRBD1 TGTGCCAGCTCACCAGTCAGGGGGCGCGAACAGCCCCAGCATTTT CASSPVRGREQPQHF
- TRBJ2-3 TRBV20-1 - TGCAGTGCTCTTGGACAGAACACGCAGTATTTT CSALGQNTQYF
- TRBJ1-2 TRBV27 - TGTGCCAGCAGTCCCATATTAGGACAGCACTATGGCTACACCTTC CASSPILGQHYGYTF
- TRBJ2-3 TRBV7-8 TRBD2 TGTGCCAGCAGCCGAGGGGCGGGGGGGCAAGATACGCAGTATTTT CASSRGAGGQDTQYF
- TRBJ2-1 TRBV6-5 - TGTGCCAGCAGTTACTCGATGAGCATCTCCTACAATGAGCAGTTCTTC CASSYSMSISYNEQFF
- TRBJ1-6 TRBV6-2/TRBV6-3 TRBD1 TGTGCCAGCAGCTATAAAGACAGGGAGCCCCTCCACTTT CASSYKDREPLHF
- TRBJ1-4 TRBV15 - TGTGCCACCAGGGGAGGGGGTGCGGGTGAAAAACTGTTTTTT CATRGGGAGEKLFF
- TRBJ2-7 TRBV5-1 - TGCGCCAGCAGCTTGGACAGTCCTTCCTACGAGCAGTACTTC CASSLDSPSYEQYF
- TRBJ2-3 TRBV21-1 - TGTGCCAGCAGCAGCTCGACAGTCTGGGCGATCACAGATACGCAGTATTTT CASSSSTVWAITDTQYF
- TRBJ2-5 TRBV11-2 - TGTGCCAGCAGCTTATCGCGAGAGACCCAGTACTTC CASSLSRETQYF
- TRBJ2-3 TRBV5-1 - TGCGCCAGCAGACCTAGCGTTGATACGCAGTATTTT CASRPSVDTQYF
- TRBJ2-7 TRBV2 - TGTGCCAGCAGCCGAGAAAAGGCTAGCAACGAGCAGTACTTC CASSREKASNEQYF
- TRBJ2-5 TRBV5-4 TRBD1 TGTGCCAGCAGCACCCAGGACAGGGAAGAGACCCAGTACTTC CASSTQDREETQYF
- TRBJ1-4 TRBV18 - TGTGCCAGCTCACCGTCGACAGCGACGGCTGAAAAACTGTTTTTT CASSPSTATAEKLFF
- TRBJ1-1 TRBV27 TRBD1 TGTGCCAGCAGTTTTCAGGGGGTGAACACTGAAGCTTTCTTT CASSFQGVNTEAFF
- TRBJ1-3 TRBV5-1 - TGCGCCAGCAGTCCGACAAGTGGAAACACCATATATTTT CASSPTSGNTIYF
- TRBJ2-1 TRBV27 - TGTGCCAGCGCGGGCGACGGAACCTACAATGAGCAGTTCTTC CASAGDGTYNEQFF
- TRBJ2-3 TRBV4-1 - TGCGCCAGCAACCGGGAGTTGGGCACAGATACGCAGTATTTT CASNRELGTDTQYF
- TRBJ2-2 TRBV27 - TGTGCCAGCCTCAGCGGGCGAGGGAACACCGGGGAGCTGTTTTTT CASLSGRGNTGELFF